This TCR beta chain derives from a study of blood T cells in healthy people across ages. Study findings and constraints: For the donors, CMV status was unknown and possibly confounded expanded clonotype changes. Diversity figures based on one million T cells were deemed too low.

The CDR3 totals 14 residues. The V gene lost 3 bases and the J gene lost 3 bases, with 11 bases spanning the gap. The authors ran a second PCR of roughly 6 to 12 cycles using a sample-barcoded 5' primer and a J-beta primer mix. From the 5' RACE reads, TCRdb called clonotypes with MiXCR, one entry per CDR3 protein. The data hold around 1,800,000 distinct CDR3 sequences, with approximately 39% observed a single time. This clonotype has a handful of counts. The antigen is unknown. Every donor provided 7.5 to 10 milliliters of peripheral blood. Per sample, extraction of total RNA gave at least 5.5 micrograms in every case.

This receptor was taken from a human donor in good health. This chain uses TRBV12-3 or TRBV12-4 with TRBJ1-2; a weak D match, TRBD1 (6 bases). The sequencing sample was made of blood. CDR3 DNA sequence: TGTGCCAGCAGTTTGGGCAGGGGTTACTATGGCTACACCTTC. This encodes CASSLGRGYYGYTF.